The T cell receptor beta chain described here comes from a study of a mutant IDH1 vaccine in newly diagnosed glioma. Measured with immunoSEQ multiplex PCR; TCRdb has only the in-frame clones, and not every one. The sample has about 27,000 clones; about three quarters are singletons. Remarks on this clone: The antigen is undetermined.

Time point specified: week 35, safety follow-up. Alongside topical imiquimod, each dose of vaccine comprised 300 ug of mutant IDH1 20-mer peptide. Per germline, CDR1 SGHKS and CDR2 YYEKEE (reference sequence). V lost 5 bases and J 4 bases, leaving 7 bases between the germline ends. This CDR3 has 12 amino acids. The material was PBMCs, obtained from a glioma patient whose treatment included an IDH1 peptide vaccine. This chain connects TRBV5-5 to TRBJ1-3, with D uncertain. This TCR came from a man over 45 with glioma. CDR3 nucleotide sequence: TGTGCCAGCAGTCCTAACGGAAACACCATATATTTT. It translates to CASSPNGNTIYF.